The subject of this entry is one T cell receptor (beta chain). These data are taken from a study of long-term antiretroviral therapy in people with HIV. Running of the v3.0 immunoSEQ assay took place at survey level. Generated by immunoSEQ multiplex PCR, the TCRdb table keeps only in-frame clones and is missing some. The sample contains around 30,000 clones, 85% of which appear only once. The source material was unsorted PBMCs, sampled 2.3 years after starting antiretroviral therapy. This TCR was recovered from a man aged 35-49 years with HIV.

The chain's CDR3 is CASSLAGLSYEQYF. Here the CDR3 DNA reads TGTGCCAGCAGCTTAGCGGGCTTGTCCTACGAGCAGTACTTC. The chain links TRBV7-9 to TRBJ2-7; D is undetermined. V lost 0 bases and J lost 1, with 7 bases in between. Germline CDR1 SEHNR, CDR2 FQNEAQ (reference sequence). The CDR3 covers 14 residues.